The 25 T cell receptor beta chains below were found in one sample sequenced in a study of T cell responses to AZD1222 COVID-19 vaccine. The assay was immunoSEQ multiplex PCR, and TCRdb's table has in-frame clones only and misses some. Here the sample spans about 170,000 clones, about 92% being singletons. Material: peripheral blood, obtained on day 0 of AZD1222 vaccination. Receptors were obtained from an adult in good health.

V is TRBV6-5 and J is TRBJ2-3, with D perhaps TRBD2 (5 bases). The ends were cut back, 7 bases at V and 2 bases at J, with 10 bases in the middle. The CDR3 sequence is 13 residues long. Germline CDR1 is MNHEY and CDR2 is SVGAGI. The DNA of the CDR3 is TGTGCCAGCAAGCGGCGGACCACAGATACGCAGTATTTT. Its translation: CASKRRTTDTQYF.

The V and J genes are TRBV9 and TRBJ1-6, with TRBD1 as a possible D gene (5 bases). Trimming took off 2 bases at V and 10 bases at J, with 13 bases between the two ends. The CDR3 is 14 amino acids. Per the germline V gene, CDR1 is SGDLS and CDR2 is YYNGEE. This chain's CDR3 is CASSVMSGNSPLHF. The CDR3 DNA follows: TGTGCCAGCAGCGTTATGTCAGGGAACTCACCCCTCCACTTT.

The V call is TRBV2, the J call TRBJ1-2; D might be TRBD1 (5 bases). V was pared by 4 bases and J by 7 bases, with 13 bases between. CDR3 length equals 13 residues. CDR1 and CDR2 (germline): SNHLY, FYNNEI. CDR3 sequence: CASSVSTASGYTF. CDR3 coding DNA: TGTGCCAGCAGTGTATCGACAGCCTCTGGCTACACCTTC.

This sequence joins TRBV19 and TRBJ2-7; D unresolved. Trimming left V 7 bases short and J 0 bases short, with 10 bases between. Germline V gives CDR1 LNHDA, CDR2 SQIVND (reference sequence). This CDR3 is built from 13 residues. The CDR3 DNA reads as TGTGCCAGTACAGGAGAACCCTCCTACGAGCAGTACTTC. Translated, it gives CASTGEPSYEQYF.

J is TRBJ2-7 and V is TRBV5-6; D may match TRBD1 or TRBD2 (5 bases each). Germline V gives CDR1 SGHDT, CDR2 YYEEEE. Trimming took off 3 bases at V and 3 bases at J, with 16 bases between the two ends. This CDR3 has 15 residues. CDR3 nucleotide sequence: TGTGCCAGCAGCTCCATCCGGGACGGTGACTACGAGCAGTACTTC. Translation: CASSSIRDGDYEQYF.

The chain employs TRBV27 and TRBJ2-3; TRBD2 might be the D (5 bases). The CDR3 is 16 amino acids. Trimming left V 0 bases short and J 5 bases short, with 15 bases between. CDR1 is MNHEY and CDR2 is SMNVEV in the germline V gene (reference sequence). DNA of the CDR3: TGTGCCAGCAGTTTATCGATAGCGAGGAACGAAGATACGCAGTATTTT. Amino acid sequence: CASSLSIARNEDTQYF.

This chain joins TRBV6-1 and TRBJ1-5; D is unresolved. The germline V and J ends were trimmed by 3 bases and 2 bases, with 8 bases remaining between them. CDR3 length equals 14 residues. Germline assignment: CDR1 MNHNS and CDR2 SASEGT. The CDR3 spells CASSEGNGNQPQHF. The CDR3 DNA is TGTGCCAGCAGTGAGGGTAATGGCAATCAGCCCCAGCATTTT.

CDR3 region: CAISELRPRDNSPLHF. CDR3 nucleotides: TGTGCCATCAGTGAGTTACGACCCCGGGATAATTCACCCCTCCACTTT. This rearrangement joins TRBV10-3 to TRBJ1-6; D ambiguous. The germline V gene has CDR1 ENHRY and CDR2 SYGVKD. CDR3 length: 16 residues. V shed 1 base and J shed 5 bases, with 12 bases lying between them.

This chain links TRBV9 with TRBJ1-4; TRBD1 aligns across 7 bases. With V trimmed by 4 bases and J by 4 bases, 13 bases remained unmatched. CDR1 is SGDLS, CDR2 YYNGEE, per germline. This CDR3 is 17 amino acids long. CDR3: CASSRFPRGQINEKLFF. Written as DNA, the CDR3 is TGTGCCAGCAGCCGATTTCCCAGGGGACAGATTAATGAAAAACTGTTTTTT.

The chain's CDR3 is CASSLDRPEDTQYF. The CDR3 nucleotides read TGTGCCAGCAGCTTGGACCGCCCGGAGGATACGCAGTATTTT. This rearrangement joins TRBV5-4 to TRBJ2-3; the D is unclear. Germline CDR1 is SGHNT and CDR2 is YYREEE (reference sequence). This CDR3 region has 14 residues. V was pared by 0 bases and J by 6 bases, with 11 bases between.

The chain recombines TRBV6-6 with TRBJ1-5; possibly TRBD1 for D (6 bases). CDR3 length equals 14 residues. The V gene's germline CDR1 is MNHNY and CDR2 SVGAGI (reference sequence). The germline V and J ends were trimmed by 1 base and 5 bases, with 9 bases remaining between them. The CDR3 DNA reads as TGTGCCAGCAGTTACTGGGCAGGGGATCAGCCCCAGCATTTT. Encoded protein: CASSYWAGDQPQHF.

The rearrangement links TRBV5-6 to TRBJ2-3, with TRBD1 matching 8 bases. Germline CDR1 is SGHDT and CDR2 is YYEEEE. The CDR3 sequence is 14 residues long. V shed 4 bases and J 5 bases; nucleotides not matched to a gene: 6. The CDR3 region has the DNA TGTGCCAGCAGCGCGACAGGGGTGCGAGATACGCAGTATTTT. It encodes CASSATGVRDTQYF.

V and J are TRBV10-1 and TRBJ1-2; 8 positions match TRBD1. Germline-derived CDR1 and CDR2 are WNHNN and SYGVQD (reference sequence). The CDR3 has 13 amino acids. The V and J ends lost 6 bases and 4 bases, in that order; junction bases with no gene match: 4. In DNA, the CDR3 is TGCGCCAGCAGCGCAGGGGGCGCCTATGGCTACACCTTC. Residues: CASSAGGAYGYTF.

V and J are TRBV27 and TRBJ2-5, with a possible D match to TRBD2 (7 bases). Germline values: CDR1 MNHEY, CDR2 SMNVEV (reference sequence). The CDR3 contains 16 residues. V dropped 2 bases and J dropped 4 bases, with 17 bases sitting between them. CDR3 amino acids: CASSLGAGAKGETQYF. As DNA, the CDR3 is TGTGCCAGCAGTTTAGGGGCGGGGGCTAAGGGAGAGACCCAGTACTTC.

In this sample, this clone turned up once. As DNA, the CDR3 is TGTGCCAGCAGCTTAGGTGGGACAGCCGGCTACGAGCAGTACTTC. Encoded protein: CASSLGGTAGYEQYF. The chain carries TRBV11-3 and TRBJ2-7, with TRBD1 matching 7 bases. The V gene's germline CDR1 is SGHNT and CDR2 YENEEA. The CDR3 is 15 amino acids. The V gene end was trimmed by 1 base and the J gene end by 3 bases; junction bases not matched to a gene: 6.

This chain uses TRBV11-2 with TRBJ1-1, with D possibly being TRBD1 (6 bases). Germline V gene lookup returns CDR1 SGHAT and CDR2 FQNNGV. V was pared by 5 bases and J by 3 bases, with 16 bases between. CDR3 length equals 15 residues. CDR3 sequence (DNA): TGTGCCAGCAGCCCTAACAGGGCCGGAGACACTGAAGCTTTCTTT. It codes for CASSPNRAGDTEAFF.

V and J are TRBV11-2 and TRBJ2-7; 9 nucleotides line up with TRBD1. The V and J ends lost 6 bases and 2 bases, in that order; junction bases with no gene match: 8. The CDR3 is 15 amino acids. CDR1 and CDR2 from the germline V gene are SGHAT and FQNNGV. The CDR3 is CASRWGQGSPYEQYF. CDR3 coding DNA: TGTGCCAGCAGATGGGGACAGGGTTCACCCTACGAGCAGTACTTC.

The chain has TRBV2 and TRBJ2-7; a possible D gene is TRBD2 (5 bases). Germline loops: CDR1 SNHLY, CDR2 FYNNEI. Trimming cost V 6 bases and J 2 bases, with 17 bases left between them. CDR3 length equals 15 residues. DNA of the CDR3: TGTGCCAGCAGCGCGAGGGAATCTCCACCCTACGAGCAGTACTTC. Protein product: CASSARESPPYEQYF.

For the CDR3, the DNA is TGTGCCAGCAGCCCAGGGACGGGGGCCGCTGGAAACACCATATATTTT. This codes for CASSPGTGAAGNTIYF. This sequence joins TRBV7-7 and TRBJ1-3, with TRBD1 as a possible D gene (6 bases). Trimming shortened V by 5 bases and J by 2 bases, and 16 bases separated the two germline ends. Germline assignment: CDR1 SSHAT and CDR2 FNYEAQ (reference sequence). This CDR3 comprises 16 residues. Variable domain in full (rest from reference TRBV7-7 and TRBJ1-3): GAGVSQSPRYKVTKRGQDVTLRCDPISSHATLYWYQQALGQGPEFLTYFNYEAQPDKSGLPSDRFSAERPEGSISTLTIQRTEQRDSAMYRCASSPGTGAAGNTIYFGEGSWLTVV.

The V and J genes are TRBV11-3 and TRBJ2-7; unclear D gene. CDR3 length: 15 residues. Germline V CDR1 and CDR2: SGHNT, YENEEA. V lost 1 base to trimming and J lost 4 bases, with 14 bases between them. The CDR3 DNA is TGTGCCAGCAGCTTAGGAGTGGGGTTCGCATACGAGCAGTACTTC. Encoded protein: CASSLGVGFAYEQYF.

This clone has only one observation. The chain combines TRBV19 with TRBJ1-1, with D maybe TRBD1 (6 bases). V lost 3 bases and J lost 5, with 13 bases in between. The CDR3 covers 14 residues. From germline, CDR1 is LNHDA and CDR2 SQIVND (reference sequence). CDR3 region: CASSIGQRLTEAFF. The CDR3 region has the DNA TGTGCCAGTAGTATTGGACAGCGCTTAACTGAAGCTTTCTTT.

The chain links TRBV5-1 to TRBJ1-3, with D perhaps TRBD1 (5 bases). CDR3 length equals 16 residues. From germline, CDR1 is SGHRS and CDR2 YFSETQ. V lost 3 bases and J lost 0, with 13 bases in between. The CDR3 sequence: CASSSVEQASGNTIYF. The CDR3 DNA sequence: TGCGCCAGCAGCTCTGTAGAACAGGCCTCTGGAAACACCATATATTTT.

The J gene is TRBJ1-2, the V gene TRBV30; no firm D call. The V gene lost 2 bases and the J gene lost 0 bases, with 7 bases spanning the gap. Germline V gene sequence: CDR1 GTSNPN, CDR2 SVGIG (reference sequence). This CDR3 is built from 13 residues. The CDR3 coding sequence is TGTGCCTGGAGTCTACGAGCTAACTATGGCTACACCTTC. Its protein is CAWSLRANYGYTF.

CDR3 protein: CSVRTGVGSGELFF. In DNA form, the CDR3 reads TGCAGCGTGAGGACAGGGGTCGGTTCCGGGGAGCTGTTTTTT. The rearrangement joins TRBV29-1 to TRBJ2-2, with 9 nucleotides matching TRBD1. J gave up 6 bases and V 6 bases, and 8 bases lay outside the gene matches. The germline V gene encodes CDR1 SQVTM and CDR2 ANQGSEA. This CDR3 has 14 amino acids.

The chain joins TRBV9 to TRBJ1-4, with D tentatively TRBD1 (5 bases). CDR3 size: 15 residues. The V gene lost 3 bases and the J gene lost 4 bases, with 13 bases spanning the gap. The germline V gene encodes CDR1 SGDLS and CDR2 YYNGEE. CDR3 region: CASSAQWGDNEKLFF. CDR3 bases: TGTGCCAGCAGCGCTCAGTGGGGGGATAATGAAAAACTGTTTTTT. The full variable domain, rest sourced from reference TRBV9 and TRBJ1-4, is DSGVTQTPKHLITATGQRVTLRCSPRSGDLSVYWYQQSLDQGLQFLIQYYNGEERAKGNILERFSAQQFPDLHSELNLSSLELGDSALYFCASSAQWGDNEKLFFGSGTQLSVL.